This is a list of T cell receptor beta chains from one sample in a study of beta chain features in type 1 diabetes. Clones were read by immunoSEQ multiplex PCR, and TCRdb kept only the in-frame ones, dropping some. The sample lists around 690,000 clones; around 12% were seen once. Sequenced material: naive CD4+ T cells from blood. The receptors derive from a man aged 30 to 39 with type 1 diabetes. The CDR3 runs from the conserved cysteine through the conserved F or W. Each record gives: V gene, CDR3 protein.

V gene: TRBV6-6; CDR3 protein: CASITGGGPNSPLHF
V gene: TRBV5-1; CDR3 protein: CASRLEGTIANYGYTF
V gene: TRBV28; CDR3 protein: CASVGGHRVSEQYF
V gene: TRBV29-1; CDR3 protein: CSAASGYEQYF
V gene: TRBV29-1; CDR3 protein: CSVVTAGGTIYF
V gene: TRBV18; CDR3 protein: CASSPLGVGTRQETQYF
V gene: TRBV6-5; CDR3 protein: CASSSTGTQNEKLFF
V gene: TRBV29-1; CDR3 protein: CSVVGSNEKLFF
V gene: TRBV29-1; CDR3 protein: CSESGQGVCEQYF
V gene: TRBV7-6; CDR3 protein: CASSSGERAYEQYF
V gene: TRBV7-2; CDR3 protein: CASSPRIGGTEAFF
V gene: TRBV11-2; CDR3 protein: CASSFRPGGIDTQYF